This T cell receptor beta chain was sequenced during a study of radiation and T cells in renal cell carcinoma. Regarding the study as a whole: From baseline, blood top tumor clonotypes peaked at 2 weeks post-radiation. Without pretreatment biopsies, baseline tumor clonotype presence was undetermined.

Time point defined: baseline pretreatment blood. Treatment of the sample: 15 Gy SBRT to primary tumor, nephrectomy 4 weeks later. After SBRT, blood was collected at 2 and 4 weeks, plus baseline. Method: immunoSEQ multiplex PCR; TCRdb's copy keeps in-frame clones and lacks some. The sample gives 100,000 to 150,000 clones, 82% of which show up once; 2.5% to 3.5% is in the top ten. To note about this clone: Its antigen is undetermined.

This sample comprised blood, obtained from a patient whose treatment included radiotherapy and nephrectomy. The sequence was collected from a woman aged 60 to 75 with renal cell carcinoma.

CDR3 residues: CASSTLGYNEQFF. DNA of the CDR3: TGTGCCAGCAGCACCCTAGGATACAATGAGCAGTTCTTC. The chain links TRBV9 to TRBJ2-1, with D unresolved. From germline, CDR1 is SGDLS and CDR2 YYNGEE. The CDR3 length is 13 residues. The V and J ends lost 4 bases and 4 bases respectively, with 9 bases between them.